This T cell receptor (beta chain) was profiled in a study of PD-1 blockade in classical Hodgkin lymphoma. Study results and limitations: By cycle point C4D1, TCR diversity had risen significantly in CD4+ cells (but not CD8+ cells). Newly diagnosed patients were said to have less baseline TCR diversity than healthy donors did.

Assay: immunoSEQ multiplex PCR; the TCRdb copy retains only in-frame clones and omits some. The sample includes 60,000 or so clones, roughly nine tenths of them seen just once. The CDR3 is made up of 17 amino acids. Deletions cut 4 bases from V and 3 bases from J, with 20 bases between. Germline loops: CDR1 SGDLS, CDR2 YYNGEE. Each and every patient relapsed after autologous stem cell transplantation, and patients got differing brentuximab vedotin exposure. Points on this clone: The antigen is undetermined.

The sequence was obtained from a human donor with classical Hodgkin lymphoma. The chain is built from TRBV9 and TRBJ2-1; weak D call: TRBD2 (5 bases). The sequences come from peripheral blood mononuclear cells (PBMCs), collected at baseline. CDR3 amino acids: CASSPPTPGRVYNEQFF. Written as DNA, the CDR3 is TGTGCCAGCAGCCCCCCAACCCCTGGGAGAGTCTACAATGAGCAGTTCTTC.